Given below is one TCR beta chain in context. The data belong to a study of cytomegalovirus exposure and HLA in healthy donors. V shed 7 bases and J shed 3 bases, with 10 bases lying between them. CDR1 and CDR2 (germline): ENHRY, SYGVKD. The CDR3 sequence is 12 residues long. This PCR relied on a set of 60 Vbeta primers and 13 Jbeta primers. Clones were read by immunoSEQ multiplex PCR, and TCRdb kept only the in-frame ones, dropping some. The listing records under 95,000 clones. Sequencing was done on a sample of PBMCs. The genes are TRBV10-3 and TRBJ2-7, with a tentative D call TRBD1 (6 bases). This TCR was sampled from a female donor in good health and CMV-seropositive. CDR3 coding DNA: TGTGCCATCAAGGGCAGGGGCTACGAGCAGTACTTC. It yields the protein CAIKGRGYEQYF.